This TCR beta chain is from a study of blood T cells in healthy people across ages. The CDR3 covers 12 residues. CDR1 is MNHEY, CDR2 SVGEGT, per germline. V was trimmed by 5 bases and J by 1 base, leaving 5 bases between them. At least ten counts were recorded for this clonotype. Through a sample-barcoded 5' primer and a J-beta primer mix, a second PCR was run for roughly 6 to 11 cycles. TCRdb re-derived calls from the 5' RACE reads in MiXCR, one entry per CDR3 protein. The table records some 900,000 distinct CDR3 sequences, more than 25% of them present only once. This clonotype was obtained from a woman older than 75 in good health. The sequencing sample was made of blood. J is TRBJ1-1 and V is TRBV6-2 or TRBV6-3; D not resolved. The CDR3 loop is CASSGPNTEAFF. The CDR3 nucleotides are TGTGCCAGCAGTGGGCCGAACACTGAAGCTTTCTTT.